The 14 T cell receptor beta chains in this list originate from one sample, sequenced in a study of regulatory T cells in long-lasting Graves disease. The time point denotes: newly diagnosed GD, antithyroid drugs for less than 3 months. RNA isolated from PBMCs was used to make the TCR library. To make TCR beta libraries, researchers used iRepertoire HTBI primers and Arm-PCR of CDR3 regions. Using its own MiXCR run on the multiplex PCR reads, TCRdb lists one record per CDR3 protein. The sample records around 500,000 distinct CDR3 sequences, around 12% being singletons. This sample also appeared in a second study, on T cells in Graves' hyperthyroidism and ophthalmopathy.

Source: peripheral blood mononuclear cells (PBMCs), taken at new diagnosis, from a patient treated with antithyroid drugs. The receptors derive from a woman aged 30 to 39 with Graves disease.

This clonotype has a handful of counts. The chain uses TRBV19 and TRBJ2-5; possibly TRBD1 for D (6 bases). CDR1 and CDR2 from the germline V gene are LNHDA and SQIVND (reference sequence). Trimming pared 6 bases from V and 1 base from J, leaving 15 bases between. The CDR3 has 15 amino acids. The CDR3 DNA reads TGTGCCAGTAGCGACCCCCGACAGGCCCAAGAGACCCAGTACTTC. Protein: CASSDPRQAQETQYF.

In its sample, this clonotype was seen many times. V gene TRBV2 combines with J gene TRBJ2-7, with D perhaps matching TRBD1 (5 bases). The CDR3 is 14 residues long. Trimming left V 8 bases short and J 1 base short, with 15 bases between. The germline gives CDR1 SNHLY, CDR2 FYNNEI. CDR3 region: CASSGQGISYEQYF. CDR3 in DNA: TGTGCCAGCTCAGGGCAGGGCATTTCCTACGAGCAGTACTTC.

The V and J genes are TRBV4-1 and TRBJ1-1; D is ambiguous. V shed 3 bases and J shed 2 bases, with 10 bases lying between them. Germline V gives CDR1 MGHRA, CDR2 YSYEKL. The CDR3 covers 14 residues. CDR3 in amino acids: CASSHLPRNTEAFF. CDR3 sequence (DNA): TGCGCCAGCAGCCACCTTCCAAGAAACACTGAAGCTTTCTTT.

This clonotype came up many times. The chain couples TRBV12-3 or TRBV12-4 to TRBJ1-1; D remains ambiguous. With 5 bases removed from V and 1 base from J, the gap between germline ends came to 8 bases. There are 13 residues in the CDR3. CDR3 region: CASSPGANTEAFF. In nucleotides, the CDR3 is TGTGCCAGCAGTCCAGGAGCGAACACTGAAGCTTTCTTT.

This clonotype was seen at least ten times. In DNA, the CDR3 is TGTGCCAGCAGCTTCAAGGTCCCAGATACGCAGTATTTT. It translates to CASSFKVPDTQYF. This chain links TRBV6-1 with TRBJ2-3; D remains unclear. V shed 6 bases and J shed 4 bases, with 11 bases lying between them. CDR1 and CDR2 from the germline V gene are MNHNS and SASEGT. This CDR3 is 13 amino acids long.

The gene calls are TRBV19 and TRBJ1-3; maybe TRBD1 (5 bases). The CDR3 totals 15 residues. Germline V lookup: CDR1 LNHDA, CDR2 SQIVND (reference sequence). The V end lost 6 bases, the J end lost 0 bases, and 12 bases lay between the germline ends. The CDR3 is CASRIDSSSGNTIYF. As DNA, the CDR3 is TGTGCCAGTAGAATTGACAGCTCCTCTGGAAACACCATATATTTT.

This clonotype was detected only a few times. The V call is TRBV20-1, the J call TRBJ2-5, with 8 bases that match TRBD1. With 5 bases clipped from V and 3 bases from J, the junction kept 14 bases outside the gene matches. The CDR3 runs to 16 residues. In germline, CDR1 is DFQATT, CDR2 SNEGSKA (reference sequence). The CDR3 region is CSASGTGSLWEETQYF. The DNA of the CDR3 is TGCAGTGCTTCCGGGACAGGATCACTCTGGGAAGAGACCCAGTACTTC.

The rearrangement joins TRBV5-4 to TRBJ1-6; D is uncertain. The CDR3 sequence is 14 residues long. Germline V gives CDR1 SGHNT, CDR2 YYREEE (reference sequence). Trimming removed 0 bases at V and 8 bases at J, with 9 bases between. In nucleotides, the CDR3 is TGTGCCAGCAGCTTGGGAATCCGGGATTCACCCCTCCACTTT. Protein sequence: CASSLGIRDSPLHF.

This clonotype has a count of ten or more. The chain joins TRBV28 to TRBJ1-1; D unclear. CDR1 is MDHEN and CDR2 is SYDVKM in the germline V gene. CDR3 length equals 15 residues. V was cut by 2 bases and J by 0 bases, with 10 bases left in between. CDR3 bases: TGTGCCAGCAGTTTAAAACCGACAATGAACACTGAAGCTTTCTTT. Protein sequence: CASSLKPTMNTEAFF.

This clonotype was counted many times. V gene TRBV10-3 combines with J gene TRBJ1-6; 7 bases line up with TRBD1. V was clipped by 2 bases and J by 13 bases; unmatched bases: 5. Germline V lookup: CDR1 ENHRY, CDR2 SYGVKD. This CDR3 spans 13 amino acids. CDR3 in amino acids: CAISETGELPLHF. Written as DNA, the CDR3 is TGTGCCATCAGTGAGACAGGGGAGTTGCCCCTCCACTTT.

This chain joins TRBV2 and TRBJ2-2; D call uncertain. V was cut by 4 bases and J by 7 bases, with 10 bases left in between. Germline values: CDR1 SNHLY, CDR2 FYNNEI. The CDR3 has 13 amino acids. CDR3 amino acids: CASSGVSGGELFF. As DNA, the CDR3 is TGTGCCAGCAGTGGGGTTTCTGGCGGGGAGCTGTTTTTT.

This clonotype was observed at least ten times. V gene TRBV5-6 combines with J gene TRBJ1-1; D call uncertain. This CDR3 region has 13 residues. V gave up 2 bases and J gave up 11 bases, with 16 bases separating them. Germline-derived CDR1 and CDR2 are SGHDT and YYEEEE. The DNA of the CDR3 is TGTGCCAGCAGCTTAAGTTACGTAGAGTCGGCTTTCTTT. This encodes CASSLSYVESAFF.

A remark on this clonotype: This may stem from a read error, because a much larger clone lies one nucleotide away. CDR3 in amino acids: CALTTQGLLPYGYTF. In DNA form, the CDR3 reads TGTGCCCTTACTACCCAGGGCCTTCTTCCCTATGGCTACACCTTC. This sequence joins TRBV5-6 and TRBJ1-2, with D tentatively TRBD1 (5 bases). In germline, CDR1 is SGHDT, CDR2 YYEEEE. Trimming pared 10 bases from V and 4 bases from J, leaving 23 bases between. This CDR3 comprises 15 residues.

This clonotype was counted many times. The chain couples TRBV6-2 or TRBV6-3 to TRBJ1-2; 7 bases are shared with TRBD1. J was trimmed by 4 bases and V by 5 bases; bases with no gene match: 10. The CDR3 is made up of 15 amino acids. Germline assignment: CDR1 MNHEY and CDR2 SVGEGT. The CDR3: CASSTRQGVFYGYTF. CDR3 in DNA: TGTGCCAGCAGTACCCGACAGGGCGTCTTCTATGGCTACACCTTC.